This T cell receptor beta chain was recorded in a study of CD8+ T cells in alopecia areata. This clone was observed a few times. What it binds is unknown. The V and J ends lost 4 bases and 3 bases, in that order; junction bases with no gene match: 21. Germline CDR1 is SGHVS and CDR2 is FQNEAQ. The CDR3 has 19 amino acids. Treatment indicated: oral pan-JAK inhibitor, 5-10 mg twice daily. Alopecia areata patients gave lesional scalp punch biopsies and peripheral blood samples. Study conclusions and caveats: Scalp sequencing also captures normal skin's resident alphabeta T cells. Compared with mice, patients displayed less clear TCR sharing, possibly for HLA-related reasons.

Once RNA had been extracted, it was reverse transcribed into cDNA to act as the sequencing template. Sequencing used immunoSEQ multiplex PCR; TCRdb keeps in-frame clones, though not all of them. The data hold about 180,000 clones, with 50% to 65% observed a single time. The specimen comprised CD8+ T cells sorted from blood, sampled at week 24, from a patient treated with tofacitinib. This clonotype was obtained from a human donor with alopecia areata. The chain has TRBV7-8 and TRBJ2-7; the match to TRBD2 covers 7 bases. DNA of the CDR3: TGTGCCAGCAGCTCAAAACGGGGGGATTCCCCACGATTTTTCTACGAGCAGTACTTC. This codes for CASSSKRGDSPRFFYEQYF.